This passage covers 21 T cell receptor beta chains from one sample sequenced in a study of cytomegalovirus exposure and HLA in healthy donors. The PCR had 60 Vbeta and 13 Jbeta primers. Data came from immunoSEQ multiplex PCR; TCRdb stores just in-frame clones and leaves some out. The sample totals 70,000 to 75,000 clones. The sequenced sample was PBMCs. The receptors were gathered from a female donor in good health and CMV-seropositive.

On this clone: Because the CDR3's place on the DNA is in doubt, the DNA is left out and the CDR3 is given as listed by TCRdb. The chain is built from TRBV12-2 and TRBJ1-4; TRBD1, the table's D call, was not compared with the DNA. TRBV12-2 is tagged as a pseudogene. The CDR3 is made up of 17 amino acids, end residues included. The CDR3: CASRLEVGTGSNEKLFF.

The chain is built from TRBV19 and TRBJ2-1, with 12 bases that match TRBD1. Germline V CDR1 and CDR2: LNHDA, SQIVND (reference sequence). CDR3 length: 15 residues. V lost 4 bases and J lost 7; bases outside the gene matches: 5. CDR3 nucleotide sequence: TGTGCCAGTAGTAGGGACAGGGGGCGAGTGAATGAGCAGTTCTTC. Protein: CASSRDRGRVNEQFF.

The chain links TRBV11-1 to TRBJ2-7; 8 bases are shared with TRBD1. J lost 0 bases, V lost 3 bases, and 7 bases had no gene match. Germline loops: CDR1 SGHAT, CDR2 FQDESV (reference sequence). This CDR3 is 16 amino acids long. The CDR3 loop is CASSFSGGVSSYEQYF. The CDR3 bases are TGTGCCAGCAGCTTCTCAGGGGGCGTAAGCTCCTACGAGCAGTACTTC.

The chain recombines TRBV27 with TRBJ1-1; 8 bases align to TRBD1. The CDR3 runs 13 residues. The germline V gene has CDR1 MNHEY and CDR2 SMNVEV (reference sequence). V lost 6 bases and J lost 3; bases outside the gene matches: 3. The CDR3 loop is CASSHRGDTEAFF. For the CDR3, the DNA is TGTGCCAGCAGCCACAGGGGGGACACTGAAGCTTTCTTT.

The chain is built from TRBV4-1 and TRBJ2-2; the D gene is possibly TRBD2 (6 bases). The germline V and J ends were trimmed by 1 base and 6 bases, with 15 bases remaining between them. CDR1 is MGHRA and CDR2 is YSYEKL in the germline V gene. This CDR3 is 16 amino acids long. The CDR3, as DNA: TGCGCCAGCAGCCAAGGGAGGATAGCGGTGGCCGGGGAGCTGTTTTTT. Its translation: CASSQGRIAVAGELFF.

The V gene is TRBV6-5, the J gene TRBJ1-1; a weak D match, TRBD1 (5 bases). Trimming removed 2 bases at V and 4 bases at J, with 11 bases between. Looked up from germline, CDR1 is MNHEY and CDR2 is SVGAGI. This CDR3 has 14 residues. In nucleotides, the CDR3 is TGTGCCAGCAGTTACGCGGTGGGGGGCACTGAAGCTTTCTTT. Translating gives CASSYAVGGTEAFF.

The chain employs TRBV28 and TRBJ2-7; 10 bases agree with TRBD1. The germline gives CDR1 MDHEN, CDR2 SYDVKM. This CDR3 is built from 13 residues. V shed 11 bases, J shed 6 bases, and the junction held 10 bases outside the gene matches. The CDR3 reads CAVRRTGGGEQYF. The DNA for the CDR3 is TGTGCCGTAAGAAGGACAGGGGGGGGCGAGCAGTACTTC.

The rearrangement uses TRBV12-5 and TRBJ2-5, with a weak D call TRBD1 (6 bases). The CDR3 has 15 amino acids. Germline loops: CDR1 LGHNT, CDR2 FRNRAP. DNA of the CDR3: TGTGCAACCCTCTTTGGGGCAGGGGTGTCGGAGACCCAGTACTTC. It specifies CATLFGAGVSETQYF.

J is TRBJ2-1 and V is TRBV13; TRBD2 agrees at 11 bases. From germline, CDR1 is PRHDT and CDR2 FYEKMQ (reference sequence). CDR3 length: 15 residues. The V segment lost 6 bases and the J segment 7 bases; nucleotides outside the gene matches: 8. The DNA for the CDR3 is TGTGCCAGCAGTTTGGGGGCTAGCGGGGGGAATGAGCAGTTCTTC. Its translation: CASSLGASGGNEQFF.

The chain joins TRBV9 to TRBJ2-1, with TRBD2 as a possible D gene (6 bases). The germline V gene has CDR1 SGDLS and CDR2 YYNGEE. The CDR3 runs 15 residues. Trimming took off 4 bases at V and 9 bases at J, with 20 bases between the two ends. The CDR3 reads CASSPTGTPGPEQFF. The CDR3 region has the DNA TGTGCCAGCAGCCCCACCGGGACTCCCGGGCCTGAGCAGTTCTTC.

This rearrangement joins TRBV28 to TRBJ1-2, with 7 bases lining up with TRBD1. Per the germline V gene, CDR1 is MDHEN and CDR2 is SYDVKM. This CDR3 is built from 14 residues. The V and J ends lost 6 bases and 4 bases, in that order; junction bases with no gene match: 8. The DNA for the CDR3 is TGTGCCAGCAGCCCCGGGACAGTGCCCTATGGCTACACCTTC. Translating gives CASSPGTVPYGYTF.

The J gene is TRBJ2-7, the V gene TRBV28, with 7 bases aligning to TRBD2. The J segment lost 3 bases and the V segment lost 7 bases, leaving 9 bases of the junction unmatched. The CDR3 loop spans 14 amino acids. Germline V gene data show CDR1 as MDHEN and CDR2 as SYDVKM. The CDR3 nucleotides read TGTGCCAGCATTCCGGGAGGCCGACACTACGAGCAGTACTTC. This sequence encodes CASIPGGRHYEQYF.

The J gene is TRBJ2-2, the V gene TRBV6-1; tentatively, D is TRBD2 (6 bases). The germline V gene encodes CDR1 MNHNS and CDR2 SASEGT. This CDR3 has 15 amino acids. CDR3 sequence reads: CVGRITGVRTGELFF. CDR3 DNA sequence: TGTGTCGGGAGAATCACTGGAGTCCGCACCGGGGAGCTGTTTTTT.

The chain carries TRBV28 and TRBJ2-3, with D possibly matching TRBD2 (5 bases). The V gene lost 7 bases and the J gene lost 0 bases, with 14 bases spanning the gap. The length of the CDR3 is 15 residues. Germline values: CDR1 MDHEN, CDR2 SYDVKM. CDR3 DNA: TGTGCCAGCACCCTCTGGTCGGGGAGCACAGATACGCAGTATTTT. This sequence encodes CASTLWSGSTDTQYF.

V gene TRBV25-1 combines with J gene TRBJ1-2, with unresolved D. Trimming took off 1 base at V and 5 bases at J, with 14 bases between the two ends. The CDR3 loop spans 15 amino acids. Germline V CDR1 and CDR2: MGHDK, SYGVNS. CDR3 DNA sequence: TGTGCCAGCAGTGAATTGCAGGAAACCACATATGGCTACACCTTC. Translated, it gives CASSELQETTYGYTF.

This rearrangement joins TRBV11-2 to TRBJ2-7; a possible D gene is TRBD1 (5 bases). Germline CDR1 is SGHAT and CDR2 is FQNNGV. The CDR3 extends over 13 amino acids. Trimming took off 5 bases at V and 7 bases at J, with 15 bases between the two ends. This chain's CDR3 is CASSERRAGEQYF. In DNA, the CDR3 is TGTGCCAGCAGCGAGCGCAGGGCAGGTGAGCAGTACTTC.

The chain couples TRBV6-5 to TRBJ1-5, with D unclear. This CDR3 has 16 amino acids. Germline V gives CDR1 MNHEY, CDR2 SVGAGI. The V gene lost 0 bases and the J gene lost 4 bases, with 13 bases spanning the gap. The chain's CDR3 is CASSYSGVRGNQPQHF. The CDR3 DNA is TGTGCCAGCAGTTACTCCGGGGTTAGAGGGAATCAGCCCCAGCATTTT.

J is TRBJ1-6 and V is TRBV11-3; D may be TRBD1 (6 bases). CDR3 length: 14 amino acids. Germline CDR1 and CDR2: SGHNT and YENEEA. V was pared by 5 bases and J by 7 bases, with 12 bases between. The CDR3 spells CASSPTGGNSPLHF. The CDR3 DNA follows: TGTGCCAGCAGCCCGACAGGAGGAAATTCACCCCTCCACTTT.

The chain joins TRBV5-1 to TRBJ2-2; the match to TRBD1 covers 7 bases. V shed 1 base and J 6 bases; nucleotides not matched to a gene: 9. The CDR3 sequence is 16 residues long. CDR1 is SGHRS and CDR2 is YFSETQ in the germline V gene. The CDR3 reads CASSLSDRAVSGELFF. CDR3 nucleotides: TGCGCCAGCAGCTTGAGCGACAGGGCGGTTTCCGGGGAGCTGTTTTTT.

The chain recombines TRBV15 with TRBJ2-7; 8 bases align to TRBD1. Per germline, CDR1 LNHNV and CDR2 YYDKDF (reference sequence). V trimming: 4 bases; J trimming: 4 bases; junction bases outside the gene matches: 9. The CDR3 spans 15 residues. CDR3 sequence: CATSTSQGARYEQYF. As DNA, the CDR3 is TGTGCCACCAGCACCAGCCAGGGGGCAAGGTACGAGCAGTACTTC.

The rearrangement joins TRBV2 to TRBJ1-2; no clear D. The germline CDR1 and CDR2 sequences are SNHLY and FYNNEI. The V end lost 6 bases, the J end lost 4 bases, and 12 bases lay between the germline ends. The CDR3 length is 13 residues. The CDR3 region is CASRLPGGYGYTF. CDR3 coding DNA: TGTGCCAGCAGGTTACCCGGCGGCTATGGCTACACCTTC.